These 18 T cell receptor beta chains came from one sample sequenced in a study of T cell responses to AZD1222 COVID-19 vaccine. Using immunoSEQ multiplex PCR, the repertoire was profiled, and TCRdb retains in-frame clones only, with some absent. The table lists around 100,000 clones, roughly nine tenths of them singletons. The sequencing here drew on peripheral blood, taken on day 0 of AZD1222 vaccination. The receptors come from an adult in good health.

The chain employs TRBV12-3 or TRBV12-4 and TRBJ1-1, with D uncertain. V lost 3 bases and J lost 3, with 2 bases in between. The CDR3 length is 11 residues. The CDR3 DNA reads TGTGCCAGCAGTTTCCACACTGAAGCTTTCTTT. Encoded protein: CASSFHTEAFF.

This chain uses TRBV11-3 with TRBJ2-2; perhaps TRBD2 as D (5 bases). CDR3 size: 14 residues. V dropped 3 bases and J dropped 4 bases, with 9 bases sitting between them. Germline CDR1 is SGHNT and CDR2 is YENEEA. The CDR3 DNA reads as TGTGCCAGCAGCTTTCAGCGGCCCACCGGGGAGCTGTTTTTT. Protein product: CASSFQRPTGELFF.

The chain uses TRBV13 and TRBJ2-3; perhaps TRBD2 as D (5 bases). Germline CDR1 is PRHDT and CDR2 is FYEKMQ (reference sequence). This CDR3 has 14 residues. With 6 bases removed from V and 0 bases from J, the gap between germline ends came to 10 bases. In DNA, the CDR3 is TGTGCCAGCAGTCGACGCGGGAGCACAGATACGCAGTATTTT. As protein: CASSRRGSTDTQYF.

This chain connects TRBV27 to TRBJ1-6; the D is unclear. Germline V gives CDR1 MNHEY, CDR2 SMNVEV (reference sequence). The CDR3 is 15 residues long. The V gene lost 3 bases and the J gene lost 7 bases, with 13 bases spanning the gap. CDR3 nucleotides: TGTGCCAGCAGTTTTGCGGCCTTAAACAATTCACCCCTCCACTTT. This sequence encodes CASSFAALNNSPLHF.

The chain has TRBV7-9 and TRBJ1-2; 7 bases align to TRBD1. In germline, CDR1 is SEHNR, CDR2 FQNEAQ (reference sequence). V shed 1 base and J 8 bases; nucleotides not matched to a gene: 13. CDR3 length: 16 residues. CDR3 DNA: TGTGCCAGCAGCTTAGGTCCCTCGGGACAGTCAATAGGCTACACCTTC. Translating gives CASSLGPSGQSIGYTF.

The chain recombines TRBV7-9 with TRBJ1-5; D gene ambiguous. Per the germline V gene, CDR1 is SEHNR and CDR2 is FQNEAQ (reference sequence). V gave up 3 bases and J gave up 1 base, with 4 bases separating them. This CDR3 spans 13 amino acids. The CDR3 protein is CASSLMSNQPQHF. Written as DNA, the CDR3 is TGTGCCAGCAGCTTGATGAGCAATCAGCCCCAGCATTTT.

The rearrangement links TRBV10-3 to TRBJ1-2; 11 bases fit TRBD1. J gave up 5 bases and V 3 bases, and 5 bases lay outside the gene matches. This CDR3 spans 15 amino acids. In germline, CDR1 is ENHRY, CDR2 SYGVKD. The CDR3 loop is CAISDRGTGGYGYTF. The CDR3 DNA follows: TGTGCCATCAGTGACAGAGGGACAGGGGGATATGGCTACACCTTC.

In DNA form, the CDR3 reads TGTGCCAGCAGCCAAAGCCAGGATTACGAGCAGTACTTC. Its translation: CASSQSQDYEQYF. The chain employs TRBV3-1 (or the pseudogene TRBV3-2) and TRBJ2-7, with D hard to call. CDR1 and CDR2 (germline): LGHDT, YNNKEL (reference sequence). V lost 2 bases and J 4 bases, leaving 9 bases between the germline ends. The CDR3 is made up of 13 amino acids.

The J gene is TRBJ1-5, the V gene TRBV5-1, with unresolved D. This CDR3 comprises 15 residues. With 0 bases removed from V and 5 bases from J, the gap between germline ends came to 12 bases. The germline V gene encodes CDR1 SGHRS and CDR2 YFSETQ. In DNA, the CDR3 is TGCGCCAGCAGCTTGGTTGCGGGGTCCGATCAGCCCCAGCATTTT. Amino acids: CASSLVAGSDQPQHF.

The rearrangement links TRBV5-1 to TRBJ1-2; 8 bases map to TRBD1. Germline trimming cut 4 bases from V and 8 bases from J; bases unmatched to any gene: 7. Germline V gene lookup returns CDR1 SGHRS and CDR2 YFSETQ. The CDR3 length is 13 residues. CDR3 in DNA: TGCGCCAGCAGCCAGGACAGGGATATCGGCTACACCTTC. It is translated as CASSQDRDIGYTF.

The V call is TRBV6-6, the J call TRBJ1-3, with unresolved D. The germline V gene has CDR1 MNHNY and CDR2 SVGAGI (reference sequence). The CDR3 spans 12 residues. V shed 7 bases and J shed 9 bases, with 13 bases lying between them. The CDR3 coding sequence is TGTGCCAGCATGGGCTCCGAAGTCACCATATATTTT. Its protein product is CASMGSEVTIYF.

The chain combines TRBV28 with TRBJ1-1, with D uncertain. The ends were cut back, 8 bases at V and 1 base at J, with 11 bases in the middle. This CDR3 is built from 13 residues. From germline, CDR1 is MDHEN and CDR2 SYDVKM. The CDR3 sequence is CASSSGSNTEAFF. CDR3 DNA: TGTGCCAGCTCTTCGGGATCGAACACTGAAGCTTTCTTT.

This CDR3 is CATSSGTRAIWGTEAFF. DNA of the CDR3: TGTGCCACCAGCAGCGGGACAAGGGCCATATGGGGGACTGAAGCTTTCTTT. V usage is TRBV15 and J usage is TRBJ1-1; a weak D match, TRBD1 (6 bases). Between the trimmed V and J ends, which lost 3 bases and 5 bases, there was a span of 22 bases. Germline V gene lookup returns CDR1 LNHNV and CDR2 YYDKDF (reference sequence). This CDR3 has 17 residues.

The CDR3: CASSLLRAIQETQYF. Written as DNA, the CDR3 is TGTGCCAGCAGCTTATTGCGGGCTATACAAGAGACCCAGTACTTC. The chain links TRBV13 to TRBJ2-5; D perhaps matches TRBD2 (5 bases). Germline V gives CDR1 PRHDT, CDR2 FYEKMQ (reference sequence). V gave up 2 bases and J gave up 2 bases, with 12 bases separating them. The CDR3 has 15 residues.

The chain couples TRBV6-5 to TRBJ1-5; no firm D call. Trimming took 6 bases from V and 6 from J, leaving 9 bases between them. The germline V gene has CDR1 MNHEY and CDR2 SVGAGI. There are 12 residues in the CDR3. This chain's CDR3 is CASSRPGQPQHF. Here the CDR3 DNA reads TGTGCCAGCAGCCGCCCCGGTCAGCCCCAGCATTTT.

V usage is TRBV27 and J usage is TRBJ2-6; D call uncertain. CDR3 length equals 16 residues. Germline V gives CDR1 MNHEY, CDR2 SMNVEV (reference sequence). The V gene lost 6 bases and the J gene lost 2 bases, with 14 bases spanning the gap. In nucleotides, the CDR3 is TGTGCCAGCAGCGGTTTCGGATGGGCTGGGGCCAACGTCCTGACTTTC. This gives the protein CASSGFGWAGANVLTF.

The chain combines TRBV24-1 with TRBJ1-5, with unresolved D. Per the germline V gene, CDR1 is KGHDR and CDR2 is SFDVKD. The V end was cut by 3 bases, the J end by 8 bases, with 13 bases between. The CDR3 spans 14 residues. The CDR3 loop is CATSDRTAHEPQHF. For the CDR3, the DNA is TGTGCCACCAGTGATCGGACGGCCCACGAGCCCCAGCATTTT.

The V and J genes are TRBV19 and TRBJ1-1; 8 nucleotides align to TRBD1. V dropped 8 bases and J dropped 2; count of bases not matched to a gene: 7. The CDR3 is made up of 14 amino acids. CDR1 and CDR2 (germline): LNHDA, SQIVND (reference sequence). This chain's CDR3 is CASGPTGENTEAFF. The DNA of the CDR3 is TGTGCCAGTGGGCCGACAGGGGAAAACACTGAAGCTTTCTTT.